This T cell receptor beta chain was identified during a study of OX40 agonist ivuxolimab in advanced cancers. Across the whole study: Patient treatment consisted of intravenous ivuxolimab administration every 2 weeks at 0.01 to 10 mg/kg. Dose-escalation patients' cancers were hepatocellular carcinoma, melanoma, renal cell or head and neck cancer.

This table comes from immunoSEQ multiplex PCR, and its TCRdb copy is limited to in-frame clones, with some not included. The sample has 50,000 to 70,000 clones, around 88% seen once; the top ten hold about 0.75%. The CDR3 spans 13 residues. Germline V gene data show CDR1 as LNHNV and CDR2 as YYDKDF (reference sequence). V shed 1 base and J shed 6 bases, with 9 bases lying between them. Autoimmune disease history or systemic immunosuppression barred patients. The chain links TRBV15 to TRBJ1-2; D is unclear. This receptor was identified in an adult with an advanced solid tumor such as melanoma, head and neck, liver or kidney cancer. Material: CD4+ or CD8+ T cells sorted from blood, obtained in a trial of the OX40 agonist ivuxolimab. As DNA, the CDR3 is TGTGCCACCAGCAGAGCTGAAGATAATGGCTACACCTTC. Amino acids: CATSRAEDNGYTF.